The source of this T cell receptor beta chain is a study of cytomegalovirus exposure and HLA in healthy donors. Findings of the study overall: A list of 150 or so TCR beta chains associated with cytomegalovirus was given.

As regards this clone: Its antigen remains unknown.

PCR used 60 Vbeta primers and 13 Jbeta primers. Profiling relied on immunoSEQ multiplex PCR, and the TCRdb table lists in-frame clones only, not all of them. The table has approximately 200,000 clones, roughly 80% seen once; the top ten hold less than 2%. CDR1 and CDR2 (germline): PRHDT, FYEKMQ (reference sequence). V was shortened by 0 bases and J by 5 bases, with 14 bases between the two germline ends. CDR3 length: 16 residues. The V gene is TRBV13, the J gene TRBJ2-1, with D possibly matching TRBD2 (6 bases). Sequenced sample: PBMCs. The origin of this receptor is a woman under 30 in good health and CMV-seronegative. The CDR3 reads CASSLGRSGGDNEQFF. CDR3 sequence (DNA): TGTGCCAGCAGCTTAGGACGTAGCGGAGGAGACAATGAGCAGTTCTTC. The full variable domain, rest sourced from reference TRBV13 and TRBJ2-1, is AAGVIQSPRHLIKEKRETATLKCYPIPRHDTVYWYQQGPGQDPQFLISFYEKMQSDKGSIPDRFSAQQFSDYHSELNMSSLELGDSALYFCASSLGRSGGDNEQFFGPGTRLTVL.